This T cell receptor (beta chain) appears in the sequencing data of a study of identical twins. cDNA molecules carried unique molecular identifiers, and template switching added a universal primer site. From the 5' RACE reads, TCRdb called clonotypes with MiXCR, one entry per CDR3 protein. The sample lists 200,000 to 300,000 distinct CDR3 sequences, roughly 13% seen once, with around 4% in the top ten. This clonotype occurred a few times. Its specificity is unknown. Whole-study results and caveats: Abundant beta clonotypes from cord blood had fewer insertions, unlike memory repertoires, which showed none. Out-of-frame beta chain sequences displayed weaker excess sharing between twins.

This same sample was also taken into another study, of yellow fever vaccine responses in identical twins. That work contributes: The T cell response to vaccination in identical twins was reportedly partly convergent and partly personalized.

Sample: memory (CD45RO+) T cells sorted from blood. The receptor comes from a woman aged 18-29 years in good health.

Here the CDR3 DNA reads TGTGCCAGCAGCGTTACAGGGGGAGCTGAGCAGTTCTTC. It is translated as CASSVTGGAEQFF. V usage is TRBV7-2 and J usage is TRBJ2-1; 8 bases align to TRBD1. The CDR3 runs 13 residues. Germline loops: CDR1 SGHTA, CDR2 FQGNSA. The ends lost 5 bases at V and 9 bases at J; junction bases unmatched: 6.